What follows describes a single T cell receptor beta chain. Its antigen specificity is not known. No qualities accompany the bases; no much larger clone lies one base away. Receptors were amplified or captured by the immunoSEQ multiplex PCR assay. TCRdb's version of the immuneACCESS table is confined to in-frame rearrangements and falls short of the full clone set. An unresolved V gene accounts for under half of the shortfall where checked; the remainder is of unknown origin. In all, the sample holds tens of thousands of clones, and roughly 90% of those were seen once. In total, the top ten clones hold more than 9% of the sample. The data were taken from a study of T cell changes during pregnancy in multiple sclerosis (dated by TCRdb to about 2019). As for the study more broadly: Changes in the T cell repertoire over the course of pregnancy were examined in this study in women with multiple sclerosis.

Here V drops 4 bases and J drops 1 base, and the junction holds 7 bases not matched to any gene. The CDR3 sequence holds 15 residues, the cysteine and phenylalanine included. Here the CDR3 DNA is all that survives: 45 bases in frame from base 1. From the germline V gene, CDR1 is MNHNS and CDR2 is SASEGT. The sequencing used peripheral blood, collected after pregnancy. The clonotype was recovered from a female donor in good health, enrolled as a control in a pregnancy study. The chain was built from TRBV6-1 and TRBJ2-7, with 7 central nucleotides matching TRBD2. The sequenced DNA: TGTGCCAGCAGTGGAGATCCTAGCGGTTCCTACGAGCAGTACTTC. Its protein reads: CASSGDPSGSYEQYF.